The 29 T cell receptor beta chains below were found in one sample sequenced in a study of Ad26.COV2.S vaccination and SARS-CoV-2 variants. Sample treatment: some 19 received Ad26.COV2.S at low or high dose, single or two shots; a few received placebo; per-sample allocation not given. Samples came from day 63 after the first vaccine or placebo injection. The table came from immunoSEQ multiplex PCR; TCRdb's copy has only in-frame clones and leaves some out. The table includes almost 400,000 clones, roughly 90% detected once. This specimen was peripheral blood, taken in a trial of Ad26.COV2.S vaccine versus placebo. These receptors were obtained from a person between 18 and 59 years old who received the Ad26.COV2.S COVID-19 vaccine or a placebo.

The chain couples TRBV28 to TRBJ1-2; 7 bases fit TRBD1. This CDR3 comprises 16 residues. With V trimmed by 4 bases and J by 8 bases, 16 bases remained unmatched. Germline V gives CDR1 MDHEN, CDR2 SYDVKM. CDR3: CASSSGSPGTQGGYTF. The CDR3 nucleotides read TGTGCCAGCAGTTCCGGAAGCCCAGGGACACAGGGGGGCTACACCTTC.

DNA of the CDR3: TGTGCCAGCAGCTCGATACTTGGGAGCGGGGAGCTGTTTTTT. Residues: CASSSILGSGELFF. The chain links TRBV11-3 to TRBJ2-2; tentative D call: TRBD2 (5 bases). CDR3 length: 14 residues. The germline V gene has CDR1 SGHNT and CDR2 YENEEA. V was cut by 4 bases and J by 7 bases, with 13 bases left in between.

The chain couples TRBV15 to TRBJ2-7; D not resolved. The V end lost 3 bases, the J end lost 0 bases, and 12 bases lay between the germline ends. The CDR3 has 15 amino acids. CDR1 is LNHNV and CDR2 is YYDKDF in the germline V gene (reference sequence). CDR3 in DNA: TGTGCCACCAGCAGGGGAACCGTGAGCTCCTACGAGCAGTACTTC. Translation: CATSRGTVSSYEQYF.

The chain couples TRBV5-1 to TRBJ2-7; TRBD1 agrees at 9 bases. The V segment lost 4 bases and the J segment 2 bases; nucleotides outside the gene matches: 4. The CDR3 has 14 amino acids. CDR1 and CDR2 (germline): SGHRS, YFSETQ. CDR3 amino acids: CASSTDRGPYEQYF. The CDR3 nucleotides read TGCGCCAGCAGCACGGACAGGGGACCCTACGAGCAGTACTTC. Filled out from reference TRBV5-1 and TRBJ2-7, the complete variable domain reads KAGVTQTPRYLIKTRGQQVTLSCSPISGHRSVSWYQQTPGQGLQFLFEYFSETQRNKGNFPGRFSGRQFSNSRSEMNVSTLELGDSALYLCASSTDRGPYEQYFGPGTRLTVT.

This chain connects TRBV28 to TRBJ1-6; D remains ambiguous. The germline gives CDR1 MDHEN, CDR2 SYDVKM. This CDR3 has 14 residues. Trimming removed 6 bases at V and 3 bases at J, with 9 bases between. The CDR3 DNA sequence: TGTGCCAGCAGGCCAGACGGCTATAATTCACCCCTCCACTTT. This encodes CASRPDGYNSPLHF.

The chain recombines TRBV6-5 with TRBJ2-7; D is ambiguous. Trimming left V 2 bases short and J 0 bases short, with 11 bases between. Looked up from germline, CDR1 is MNHEY and CDR2 is SVGAGI. This CDR3 region has 15 residues. CDR3 sequence (DNA): TGTGCCAGCAGTTACGTAGGATTGGACTCCTACGAGCAGTACTTC. Encoded protein: CASSYVGLDSYEQYF.

This clone was seen just once. This chain connects TRBV6-2 or TRBV6-3 to TRBJ2-5; perhaps TRBD1 as D (6 bases). The V end was cut by 6 bases, the J end by 7 bases, with 9 bases between. This CDR3 spans 11 amino acids. Germline V gene sequence: CDR1 MNHEY, CDR2 SVGEGT. The CDR3 is CASSPQGTQYF. DNA for the CDR3: TGTGCCAGCAGCCCACAGGGGACCCAGTACTTC.

Concerning this clone itself: The sample has other DNA sequences that encode this CDR3 too. The rearrangement joins TRBV7-9 to TRBJ1-5; D is unresolved. V lost 1 base to trimming and J lost 7 bases, with 5 bases between them. The CDR3 is 12 residues long. Germline CDR1 SEHNR, CDR2 FQNEAQ (reference sequence). CDR3 in amino acids: CASSLDGQPQHF. CDR3 nucleotides: TGTGCCAGCAGCTTAGATGGCCAGCCCCAGCATTTT. Filled out from reference TRBV7-9 and TRBJ1-5, the complete variable domain reads DTGVSQNPRHKITKRGQNVTFRCDPISEHNRLYWYRQTLGQGPEFLTYFQNEAQLEKSRLLSDRFSAERPKGSFSTLEIQRTEQGDSAMYLCASSLDGQPQHFGDGTRLSIL.

A word on this clone: Other DNA sequences in this sample translate to the same CDR3. The J gene is TRBJ1-1, the V gene TRBV28; D call uncertain. The CDR3 length is 12 residues. Germline V gives CDR1 MDHEN, CDR2 SYDVKM. V was shortened by 3 bases and J by 3 bases, with 5 bases between the two germline ends. The CDR3 DNA sequence: TGTGCCAGCAGTTTCGGCGACACTGAAGCTTTCTTT. Residues: CASSFGDTEAFF. Looking up the rest from reference TRBV28 and TRBJ1-1 gives the full variable domain: DVKVTQSSRYLVKRTGEKVFLECVQDMDHENMFWYRQDPGLGLRLIYFSYDVKMKEKGDIPEGYSVSREKKERFSLILESASTNQTSMYLCASSFGDTEAFFGQGTRLTVV.

The chain recombines TRBV27 with TRBJ1-1; the D is unclear. The CDR3 has 14 residues. The germline V gene encodes CDR1 MNHEY and CDR2 SMNVEV (reference sequence). Trimming shortened V by 4 bases and J by 9 bases, and 18 bases separated the two germline ends. CDR3 nucleotide sequence: TGTGCCAGCAGTTCACGAGGGAGGGAGAGCCAAGCTTTCTTT. Protein: CASSSRGRESQAFF.

A single count supports this clone. J is TRBJ1-1 and V is TRBV5-1; TRBD1 is a possible D gene (6 bases). V was trimmed by 1 base and J by 0 bases, leaving 19 bases between them. The germline V gene has CDR1 SGHRS and CDR2 YFSETQ. This CDR3 region has 18 residues. In nucleotides, the CDR3 is TGCGCCAGCAGCTTGCTCGGAGGGGGTTCTCCCATGAACACTGAAGCTTTCTTT. Its translation: CASSLLGGGSPMNTEAFF.

The chain employs TRBV3-1 (or the pseudogene TRBV3-2) and TRBJ1-1; D ambiguous. Germline values: CDR1 LGHDT, CDR2 YNNKEL (reference sequence). Trimming removed 4 bases from V and 8 bases from J, with 14 bases in between. The CDR3 has 13 residues. The CDR3: CASSLGKGLEAFF. Here the CDR3 DNA reads TGTGCCAGCAGCCTGGGAAAAGGCTTGGAAGCTTTCTTT.

The genes are TRBV7-2 and TRBJ2-1; 7 nucleotides line up with TRBD2. CDR1 and CDR2 from the germline V gene are SGHTA and FQGNSA. Trimming cost V 1 base and J 4 bases; bases outside gene matches: 4. This CDR3 contains 15 residues. The DNA of the CDR3 is TGTGCCAGCAGCTTAGTGCTAGCGGAATACAATGAGCAGTTCTTC. Encoded protein: CASSLVLAEYNEQFF.

This clone was detected only a few times. The chain carries TRBV7-9 and TRBJ1-3; 9 bases are a match to TRBD1. Germline V gene lookup returns CDR1 SEHNR and CDR2 FQNEAQ (reference sequence). V dropped 1 base and J dropped 2; count of bases not matched to a gene: 0. This CDR3 is 15 amino acids long. This chain's CDR3 is CASSLGTGAGNTIYF. CDR3 in DNA: TGTGCCAGCAGCTTAGGGACAGGGGCTGGAAACACCATATATTTT.

The chain is built from TRBV7-6 and TRBJ2-1; D is perhaps TRBD2 (6 bases). There are 16 residues in the CDR3. The germline CDR1 and CDR2 sequences are SGHVS and FNYEAQ. Trimming took 2 bases from V and 2 from J, leaving 13 bases between them. CDR3 region: CASSLRPLATYNEQFF. The CDR3 region has the DNA TGTGCCAGCAGCTTAAGGCCACTAGCAACCTACAATGAGCAGTTCTTC.

The gene calls are TRBV2 and TRBJ2-2; tentatively, D is TRBD2 (7 bases). The germline CDR1 and CDR2 sequences are SNHLY and FYNNEI. V lost 6 bases, J lost 0 bases, and 11 bases lay in between. The CDR3 contains 15 residues. The CDR3 DNA reads TGTGCCAGCAGAAGGGGGACTACGAACACCGGGGAGCTGTTTTTT. This sequence encodes CASRRGTTNTGELFF.

The genes are TRBV11-2 and TRBJ2-7; TRBD2 might be the D (5 bases). With 4 bases removed from V and 2 bases from J, the gap between germline ends came to 15 bases. Germline CDR1 is SGHAT and CDR2 is FQNNGV. CDR3 length: 15 amino acids. This CDR3 is CASSSVPRGTYEQYF. The CDR3 region has the DNA TGTGCCAGCAGCTCCGTTCCCCGGGGAACCTACGAGCAGTACTTC.

The chain combines TRBV18 with TRBJ2-1; no clear D. CDR3 length equals 15 residues. Germline-derived CDR1 and CDR2 are KGHSH and LQKENI. V was pared by 3 bases and J by 7 bases, with 16 bases between. The CDR3 is CASSPGGVLRNEQFF. The CDR3 DNA is TGTGCCAGCTCACCGGGCGGAGTTCTTAGGAATGAGCAGTTCTTC.

The chain recombines TRBV3-1 (or the pseudogene TRBV3-2) with TRBJ2-7, with D tentatively TRBD1 or TRBD2 (5 bases each). From germline, CDR1 is LGHDT and CDR2 YNNKEL (reference sequence). The V end was cut by 4 bases, the J end by 12 bases, with 16 bases between. The CDR3 length is 12 residues. The CDR3 is CASSPKGRLRYF. As DNA, the CDR3 is TGTGCCAGCAGCCCCAAGGGACGCCTCAGGTACTTC.

V gene TRBV19 combines with J gene TRBJ2-5, with D possibly TRBD2 on 6 matching bases. Germline CDR1 LNHDA, CDR2 SQIVND (reference sequence). The CDR3 is made up of 15 amino acids. V was cut by 3 bases and J by 2 bases, with 13 bases left in between. CDR3 protein: CASSMLGREQETQYF. In nucleotides, the CDR3 is TGTGCCAGTAGTATGCTCGGGAGAGAGCAAGAGACCCAGTACTTC.

This clone came up once. The gene calls are TRBV9 and TRBJ2-1; no firm D call. V was trimmed by 0 bases and J by 3 bases, leaving 7 bases between them. Germline V lookup: CDR1 SGDLS, CDR2 YYNGEE. The CDR3 sequence is 14 residues long. The CDR3 DNA reads as TGTGCCAGCAGCGTAGAAAGCCTCTACAATGAGCAGTTCTTC. This translates into CASSVESLYNEQFF.

The CDR3 bases are TGCAGCGTGGACGGACAGGGGATAGGGGAAAAACTGTTTTTT. Translation gives CSVDGQGIGEKLFF. The gene calls are TRBV29-1 and TRBJ1-4; TRBD1 matches 9 bases. The V gene end was trimmed by 6 bases and the J gene end by 8 bases; junction bases not matched to a gene: 10. The CDR3 runs to 14 residues. The V gene's germline CDR1 is SQVTM and CDR2 ANQGSEA.

This clone has a single count. The chain carries TRBV5-4 and TRBJ1-1; D gene ambiguous. The ends were cut back, 4 bases at V and 1 base at J, with 11 bases in the middle. CDR1 is SGHNT and CDR2 is YYREEE in the germline V gene (reference sequence). The CDR3 extends over 14 amino acids. CDR3: CASSQGGSNTEAFF. The CDR3, as DNA: TGTGCCAGCAGCCAAGGCGGGTCGAACACTGAAGCTTTCTTT.

The V call is TRBV5-6, the J call TRBJ1-1, with 9 bases that match TRBD1. The trim removed 3 bases at V and 7 bases at J, leaving 7 bases unmatched. Germline lookup yields CDR1 SGHDT and CDR2 YYEEEE. The CDR3 sequence is 14 residues long. CDR3 sequence reads: CASSWGTGSGEAFF. CDR3 nucleotide sequence: TGTGCCAGCAGCTGGGGGACAGGGAGTGGTGAAGCTTTCTTT.

This sequence joins TRBV19 and TRBJ1-2; D not certain. The CDR3 sequence is 14 residues long. Trimming left V 3 bases short and J 8 bases short, with 16 bases between. In germline, CDR1 is LNHDA, CDR2 SQIVND (reference sequence). CDR3 sequence reads: CASSMAIAMGGYTF. In DNA, the CDR3 is TGTGCCAGTAGTATGGCCATCGCCATGGGCGGCTACACCTTC. The variable domain in full, with the rest retrieved from reference TRBV19 and TRBJ1-2, is DGGITQSPKYLFRKEGQNVTLSCEQNLNHDAMYWYRQDPGQGLRLIYYSQIVNDFQKGDIAEGYSVSREKKESFPLTVTSAQKNPTAFYLCASSMAIAMGGYTFGSGTRLTVV.

The rearrangement uses TRBV28 and TRBJ1-2; TRBD1 is a possible D gene (5 bases). The V gene lost 5 bases and the J gene lost 4 bases, with 17 bases spanning the gap. CDR3 length: 15 residues. From germline, CDR1 is MDHEN and CDR2 SYDVKM. As DNA, the CDR3 is TGTGCCAGCAGTGTACCCGAACAGGCCGGCTATGGCTACACCTTC. Translating it yields CASSVPEQAGYGYTF.

This clone was seen a single time. The chain links TRBV5-1 to TRBJ2-2; TRBD2 matches at 15 bases. This CDR3 has 18 residues. V trimming: 0 bases; J trimming: 1 base; junction bases outside the gene matches: 1. Germline V lookup: CDR1 SGHRS, CDR2 YFSETQ. For the CDR3, the DNA is TGCGCCAGCAGCTTGGGGACTAGCGGGAGGGTGAACACCGGGGAGCTGTTTTTT. This sequence encodes CASSLGTSGRVNTGELFF.

The V call is TRBV24-1, the J call TRBJ2-3; D might be TRBD1 or TRBD2, each matching 5 bases. The CDR3 has 17 amino acids. The V and J ends lost 4 bases and 2 bases respectively, with 18 bases between them. Germline assignment: CDR1 KGHDR and CDR2 SFDVKD. The CDR3 DNA reads TGTGCCACCAGTGACCTTGGGACGGTACGTGTCACAGATACGCAGTATTTT. This codes for CATSDLGTVRVTDTQYF.

The chain's CDR3 is CASGYSGSLGSYNEQFF. In DNA form, the CDR3 reads TGTGCCAGCGGATACTCTGGGTCTCTGGGCTCCTACAATGAGCAGTTCTTC. The chain uses TRBV25-1 and TRBJ2-1; D call uncertain. Deletions cut 8 bases from V and 0 bases from J, with 20 bases between. The CDR3 is made up of 17 amino acids. Germline CDR1 reads MGHDK; CDR2 reads SYGVNS.